One sample yielded the 5 T cell receptor beta chains listed below, sequenced in a study of T cell responses to AZD1222 COVID-19 vaccine. Produced via immunoSEQ multiplex PCR; TCRdb's table is partial and in-frame only. This sample has approximately 74,000 clones, with 70% to 90% found just once. Sequenced material: peripheral blood, taken on day 0 of AZD1222 vaccination. These receptors were obtained from an adult in good health.

The V and J genes are TRBV19 and TRBJ1-6, with D possibly matching TRBD1 (6 bases). Trimming pared 5 bases from V and 9 bases from J, leaving 20 bases between. CDR1 is LNHDA, CDR2 SQIVND, per germline (reference sequence). The CDR3 covers 16 residues. The CDR3 nucleotides are TGTGCCAGTAGTGAGTACGCGGGACATACAGGTTCACCCCTCCACTTT. This translates into CASSEYAGHTGSPLHF.

In this sample, this clone turned up once. The chain links TRBV27 to TRBJ1-2; TRBD1 might be the D (5 bases). Looked up from germline, CDR1 is MNHEY and CDR2 is SMNVEV (reference sequence). With 4 bases removed from V and 2 bases from J, the gap between germline ends came to 8 bases. The CDR3 spans 13 residues. CDR3 sequence: CASSSRTNYGYTF. The CDR3 DNA is TGTGCCAGCAGTTCGCGGACAAACTATGGCTACACCTTC.

The CDR3: CASKDRGPDEQFF. In nucleotides, the CDR3 is TGTGCCAGCAAAGACAGGGGGCCCGATGAGCAGTTCTTC. The chain recombines TRBV7-2 with TRBJ2-1; 10 nucleotides align to TRBD1. V dropped 7 bases and J dropped 8; count of bases not matched to a gene: 5. CDR1 SGHTA and CDR2 FQGNSA come from the germline V gene. The CDR3 totals 13 residues.

This clone was detected only once. The rearrangement joins TRBV20-1 to TRBJ1-1; the D gene is possibly TRBD1 (6 bases). Per the germline V gene, CDR1 is DFQATT and CDR2 is SNEGSKA (reference sequence). This CDR3 is built from 11 residues. The V gene lost 7 bases and the J gene lost 7 bases, with 13 bases spanning the gap. The chain's CDR3 is CSVPARGEAFF. The CDR3 bases are TGCAGTGTCCCGGCCAGGGGTGAAGCTTTCTTT.

The chain links TRBV28 to TRBJ1-2, with D possibly being TRBD1 (5 bases). Germline V lookup: CDR1 MDHEN, CDR2 SYDVKM. CDR3 size: 11 residues. Trimming removed 10 bases from V and 8 bases from J, with 14 bases in between. DNA for the CDR3: TGTGCCACTGAATCGACAGCGGGCTACACCTTC. Amino acid sequence: CATESTAGYTF.